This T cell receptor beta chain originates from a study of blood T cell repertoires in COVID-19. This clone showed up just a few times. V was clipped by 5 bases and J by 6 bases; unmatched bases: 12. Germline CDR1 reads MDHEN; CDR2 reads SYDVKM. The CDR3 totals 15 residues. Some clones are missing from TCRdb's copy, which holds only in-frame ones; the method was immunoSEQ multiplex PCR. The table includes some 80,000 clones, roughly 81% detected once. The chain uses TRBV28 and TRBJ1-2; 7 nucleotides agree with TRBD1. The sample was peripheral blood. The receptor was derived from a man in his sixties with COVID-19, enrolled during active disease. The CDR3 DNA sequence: TGTGCCAGCAGTAACTCACAGGGGTGGGCGAATGGCTACACCTTC. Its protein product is CASSNSQGWANGYTF.